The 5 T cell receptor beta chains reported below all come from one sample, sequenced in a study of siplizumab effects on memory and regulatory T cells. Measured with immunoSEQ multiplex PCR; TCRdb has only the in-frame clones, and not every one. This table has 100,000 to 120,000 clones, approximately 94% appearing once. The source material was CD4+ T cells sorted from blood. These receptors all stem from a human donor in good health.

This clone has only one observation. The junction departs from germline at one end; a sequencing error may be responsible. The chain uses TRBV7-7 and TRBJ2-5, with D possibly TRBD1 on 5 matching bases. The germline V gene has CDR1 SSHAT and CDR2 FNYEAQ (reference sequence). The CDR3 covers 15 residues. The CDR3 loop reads CASSANRAPGETQYF. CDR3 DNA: TGTGCTAGCAGCGCTAACCGGGCCCCAGGGGAGACCCAGTACTTC.

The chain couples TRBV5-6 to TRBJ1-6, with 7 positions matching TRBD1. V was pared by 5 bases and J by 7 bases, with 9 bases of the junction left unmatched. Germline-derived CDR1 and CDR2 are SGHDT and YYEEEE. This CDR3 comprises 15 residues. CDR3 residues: CASRFGGTANSPLHF. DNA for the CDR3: TGTGCCAGCAGGTTCGGTGGGACAGCAAATTCACCCCTCCACTTT. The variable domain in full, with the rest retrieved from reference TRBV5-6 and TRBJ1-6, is DAGVTQSPTHLIKTRGQQVTLRCSPKSGHDTVSWYQQALGQGPQFIFQYYEEEERQRGNFPDRFSGHQFPNYSSELNVNALLLGDSALYLCASRFGGTANSPLHFGNGTRLTVT.

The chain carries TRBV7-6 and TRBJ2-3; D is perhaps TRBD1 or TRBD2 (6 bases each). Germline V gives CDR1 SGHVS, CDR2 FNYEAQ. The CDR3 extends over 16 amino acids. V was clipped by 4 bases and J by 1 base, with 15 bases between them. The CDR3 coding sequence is TGTGCCAGCAGCTGGGAGGACAGAATCGGCACAGATACGCAGTATTTT. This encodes CASSWEDRIGTDTQYF. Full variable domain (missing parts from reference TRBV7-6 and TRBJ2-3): GAGVSQSPRYKVTKRGQDVALRCDPISGHVSLYWYRQALGQGPEFLTYFNYEAQQDKSGLPNDRFSAERPEGSISTLTIQRTEQRDSAMYRCASSWEDRIGTDTQYFGPGTRLTVL.

CDR3 in DNA: TGTGCCAGCAGCGTAGGCTGGGACCGCAGCTCCTACGAGCAGTACTTC. Translated: CASSVGWDRSSYEQYF. The chain couples TRBV9 to TRBJ2-7; the D call may be TRBD1 or TRBD2 (5 bases each). With 0 bases removed from V and 0 bases from J, the gap between germline ends came to 13 bases. The CDR3 totals 16 residues. Germline-derived CDR1 and CDR2 are SGDLS and YYNGEE.

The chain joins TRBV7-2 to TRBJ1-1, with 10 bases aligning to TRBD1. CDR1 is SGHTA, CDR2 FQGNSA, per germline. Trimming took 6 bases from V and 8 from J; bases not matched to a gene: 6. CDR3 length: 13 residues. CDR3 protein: CASRIGTGDEAFF. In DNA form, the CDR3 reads TGTGCCAGCAGAATCGGGACAGGGGACGAAGCTTTCTTT.